What follows is one TCR beta chain and its context. The antigen is unknown. Germline V gene data show CDR1 as MGHRA and CDR2 as YSYEKL. V shed 3 bases and J shed 9 bases, with 18 bases lying between them. The length of the CDR3 is 15 residues. This record comes from a study of cytomegalovirus exposure and HLA in healthy donors. Study overall: From donors who were HLA-typed, an early data release held approximately 91 million unique TCRs.

Primers for the PCR totalled 60 Vbeta and 13 Jbeta. The data were produced by immunoSEQ multiplex PCR, yet TCRdb's version contains in-frame clones alone and is incomplete. The sample contains about 88,000 clones, 65% to 80% of which appear only once. Study-wide results and limits: In all likelihood, a cluster of highly shared sequence variants was a sequencing artifact. Across all donors, roughly uniform sequencing depth was an assumption of the presence/absence analyses.

The sequence derives from a woman aged 18-35 years in good health and CMV-seropositive. The V gene is TRBV4-1, the J gene TRBJ2-1; perhaps TRBD2 as D (6 bases). The specimen was PBMCs. The CDR3 DNA is TGCGCCAGCAGCCATCGGGACTCGGCCAGGAGTGAGCAGTTCTTC. Protein: CASSHRDSARSEQFF.